The sequence of this T cell receptor beta chain was determined in a study of blood T cell repertoires in COVID-19. For the study at large: The United States, Italy and Spain were the sources of the acute and convalescent COVID-19 samples.

This clone was counted a single time. The table came from immunoSEQ multiplex PCR; TCRdb's copy has only in-frame clones and leaves some out. The sample has approximately 80,000 clones; 78% are singletons. CDR3 length equals 15 residues. Germline-derived CDR1 and CDR2 are KGHDR and SFDVKD. Germline trimming cut 5 bases from V and 1 base from J; bases unmatched to any gene: 4. This TCR was sampled from a human donor in a cohort sampled during active COVID-19. J is TRBJ2-3 and V is TRBV24-1, with 8 bases fitting TRBD2. Sequenced sample: peripheral blood. CDR3: CATSGSGGGTDTQYF. The CDR3 DNA reads TGTGCCACCAGTGGATCCGGGGGGGGCACAGATACGCAGTATTTT.